The 6 T cell receptor beta chains given below trace back to one sample, sequenced in a study of T cells in Graves' hyperthyroidism and ophthalmopathy. TCR beta CDR3 regions were amplified from RNA transcripts. TCR CDR3 regions were first amplified by RT-PCR with HTBI primers. One entry per CDR3 protein results from TCRdb running MiXCR on the multiplex PCR reads. In the table there are nearly 750,000 distinct CDR3 sequences, about a third of which are singletons. Specimen: blood. The source of these receptors is a woman aged 40 to 49 with Graves' hyperthyroidism.

This clonotype was recorded many times. The rearrangement joins TRBV20-1 to TRBJ1-5, with no clear D. Germline CDR1 and CDR2: DFQATT and SNEGSKA (reference sequence). The CDR3 loop spans 12 amino acids. V was shortened by 7 bases and J by 5 bases, with 12 bases between the two germline ends. DNA of the CDR3: TGCAGTGTCGAGGAATTGTATCAGCCCCAGCATTTT. This translates into CSVEELYQPQHF.

There are many counts of this clonotype. J is TRBJ1-2 and V is TRBV20-1; D uncertain. This CDR3 comprises 12 residues. The germline V gene has CDR1 DFQATT and CDR2 SNEGSKA (reference sequence). Trimming took off 5 bases at V and 3 bases at J, with 10 bases between the two ends. CDR3 loop: CSAAREDYGYTF. The CDR3 nucleotides read TGCAGTGCTGCACGCGAAGACTATGGCTACACCTTC.

Remarks on this clonotype: Possible read error: a much larger clone is one base away. The chain joins TRBV2 to TRBJ1-1; 9 bases match TRBD1. CDR3 length equals 13 residues. CDR1 and CDR2 from the germline V gene are SNHLY and FYNNEI. CDR3 nucleotides: TGTACCAGCAGCGTAACCGGGACAGGGACAGCTTTCTTT. This sequence encodes CTSSVTGTGTAFF. Based on the CDR3 plus reference TRBV2 and TRBJ1-1, the full variable domain is EPEVTQTPSHQVTQMGQEVILRCVPISNHLYFYWYRQILGQKVEFLVSFYNNEISEKSEIFDDQFSVERPDGSNFTLKIRSTKLEDSAMYFCTSSVTGTGTAFFGQGTRLTVV.

This clonotype was recorded at least ten times. V is TRBV2 and J is TRBJ1-1; D unclear. CDR1 and CDR2 from the germline V gene are SNHLY and FYNNEI. V lost 6 bases, J lost 7 bases, and 12 bases lay in between. The CDR3 loop spans 12 amino acids. The CDR3 region has the DNA TGTGCCAGCAGGGGAGAGTCAGGTGAAGCTTTCTTT. Protein: CASRGESGEAFF.

This clonotype was found a few times. The chain combines TRBV7-9 with TRBJ2-7; D might be TRBD1 (6 bases). Trimming stripped 6 bases from V and 1 base from J, with 22 bases between. This CDR3 contains 17 residues. The germline CDR1 and CDR2 sequences are SEHNR and FQNEAQ (reference sequence). Here the CDR3 DNA reads TGTGCCAGCAGTTACTCGAGGGGGACACTCCTATCCTACGAGCAGTACTTC. This translates into CASSYSRGTLLSYEQYF. Looking up the rest from reference TRBV7-9 and TRBJ2-7 gives the full variable domain: DTGVSQNPRHKITKRGQNVTFRCDPISEHNRLYWYRQTLGQGPEFLTYFQNEAQLEKSRLLSDRFSAERPKGSFSTLEIQRTEQGDSAMYLCASSYSRGTLLSYEQYFGPGTRLTVT.

This rearrangement joins TRBV7-2 to TRBJ1-1; a weak D match, TRBD1 (5 bases). The CDR3 is 14 amino acids. Looked up from germline, CDR1 is SGHTA and CDR2 is FQGNSA. The V end was cut by 5 bases, the J end by 10 bases, with 20 bases between. Here the CDR3 reads CASSPRDSRIPAFF. Written as DNA, the CDR3 is TGTGCCAGCAGCCCCCGGGACTCTAGAATCCCAGCTTTCTTT. The entire variable domain, with the rest obtained from reference TRBV7-2 and TRBJ1-1, is as follows: GAGVSQSPSNKVTEKGKDVELRCDPISGHTALYWYRQSLGQGLEFLIYFQGNSAPDKSGLPSDRFSAERTGGSVSTLTIQRTQQEDSAVYLCASSPRDSRIPAFFGQGTRLTVV.